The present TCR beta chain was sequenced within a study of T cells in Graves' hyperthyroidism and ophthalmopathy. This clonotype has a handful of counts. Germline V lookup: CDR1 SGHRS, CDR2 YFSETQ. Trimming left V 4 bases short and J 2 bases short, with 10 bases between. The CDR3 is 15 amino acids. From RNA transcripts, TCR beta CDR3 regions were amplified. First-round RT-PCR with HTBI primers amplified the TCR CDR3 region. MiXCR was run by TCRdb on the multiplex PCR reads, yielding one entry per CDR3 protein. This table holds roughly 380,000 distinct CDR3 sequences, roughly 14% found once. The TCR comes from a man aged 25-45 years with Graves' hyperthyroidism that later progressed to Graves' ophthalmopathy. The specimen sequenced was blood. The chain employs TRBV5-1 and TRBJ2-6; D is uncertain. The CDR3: CASSPTITGANVLTF. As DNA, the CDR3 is TGCGCCAGCAGCCCAACTATAACTGGGGCCAACGTCCTGACTTTC.